The sequence of this T cell receptor beta chain was determined in a study of blood T cell repertoires in COVID-19. At the level of the study: Some COVID-19 samples were acute and others convalescent; all came from the United States, Italy and Spain. In each case, the material was cDNA or gDNA derived from T cells, B-cell-depleted T cells, or PBMCs.

Original processing methods: Estimation of nucleated cell counts was performed using reference gene primer amplification. TCRdb's table, derived via immunoSEQ multiplex PCR, lists solely in-frame clones and lacks some. V, J and clone size are taken as reported in that table, and D and trimming were inferred from the DNA itself. The sample yields 25,000 to 30,000 clones, around 77% seen once. The V gene's germline CDR1 is SGHTA and CDR2 FQGNSA. CDR3 size: 15 residues. V lost 4 bases and J lost 5; bases outside the gene matches: 8. The sequence derives from a woman between 65 and 79 years old with active or convalescent COVID-19. Source material: peripheral blood. The chain is built from TRBV7-2 and TRBJ2-1; 7 bases fit TRBD1. CDR3 in DNA: TGTGCCAGCAGCTCTGGACAGGAGGACCACAATGAGCAGTTCTTC. It codes for CASSSGQEDHNEQFF.